Below, 12 T cell receptor beta chains from the same sample are listed, as sequenced in a study of blood T cell repertoires in COVID-19. Repertoires were generated with immunoSEQ multiplex PCR, while TCRdb's copy carries only in-frame clones and drops some. Found here are about 180,000 clones, approximately 89% of them singletons; the top ten hold roughly 3.7%. The sample consisted of peripheral blood. These receptors originate from a woman aged 25 to 39 with acute or convalescent COVID-19.

The rearrangement joins TRBV5-1 to TRBJ2-3; perhaps TRBD1 as D (6 bases). Trimming shortened V by 4 bases and J by 3 bases, and 9 bases separated the two germline ends. Germline V lookup: CDR1 SGHRS, CDR2 YFSETQ. This CDR3 region has 13 residues. The DNA of the CDR3 is TGCGCCAGCAGCCAGGACAGAACAGATACGCAGTATTTT. Translating it yields CASSQDRTDTQYF.

The V call is TRBV2, the J call TRBJ2-5; the match to TRBD2 covers 7 bases. The junction had 10 bases not matched to a gene; V was cut back by 8 bases and J by 1 base. The CDR3 length is 15 residues. Germline V gives CDR1 SNHLY, CDR2 FYNNEI. The CDR3 sequence: CASHGAGDSQETQYF. The CDR3, as DNA: TGTGCCAGCCATGGGGCGGGGGACTCCCAAGAGACCCAGTACTTC. The full variable domain, in which reference TRBV2 and TRBJ2-5 provide the parts outside the CDR3, is EPEVTQTPSHQVTQMGQEVILRCVPISNHLYFYWYRQILGQKVEFLVSFYNNEISEKSEIFDDQFSVERPDGSNFTLKIRSTKLEDSAMYFCASHGAGDSQETQYFGPGTRLLVL.

For this clone: Other DNA sequences in the sample encode the same CDR3. This rearrangement joins TRBV28 to TRBJ1-2; 10 nucleotides match TRBD1. J gave up 6 bases and V 3 bases, and 7 bases lay outside the gene matches. The CDR3 has 15 amino acids. CDR1 and CDR2 (germline): MDHEN, SYDVKM. The CDR3 coding sequence is TGTGCCAGCAGTTTTCCCCCGGGACAGGGGCATGGCTACACCTTC. Translation gives CASSFPPGQGHGYTF.

The V gene is TRBV5-4, the J gene TRBJ2-7; a weak D match, TRBD2 (5 bases). The germline V and J ends were trimmed by 4 bases and 2 bases, with 16 bases remaining between them. The CDR3 covers 15 residues. Germline assignment: CDR1 SGHNT and CDR2 YYREEE (reference sequence). The CDR3, as DNA: TGTGCCAGCAGCGCGCGGTCGGACGGGGCCTACGAGCAGTACTTC. This encodes CASSARSDGAYEQYF.

Of note for this clone: A much bigger clone sits one base away, suggesting this may be a read error. This chain links TRBV28 with TRBJ2-7; the D is unclear. With 3 bases removed from V and 6 bases from J, the gap between germline ends came to 6 bases. The V gene's germline CDR1 is MDHEN and CDR2 SYDVKM. This CDR3 is built from 11 residues. The CDR3 sequence: CASSFGCEQYF. CDR3 nucleotide sequence: TGTGCCAGCAGTTTCGGGTGCGAGCAGTACTTC.

The V call is TRBV6-5, the J call TRBJ1-6, with D possibly being TRBD1 (6 bases). The CDR3 has 13 amino acids. The V end was cut by 8 bases, the J end by 8 bases, with 13 bases between. Germline lookup yields CDR1 MNHEY and CDR2 SVGAGI. CDR3 in DNA: TGTGCCAGCCGACAGGATATGGATTCACCCCTCCACTTT. Translation gives CASRQDMDSPLHF.

V and J are TRBV10-1 and TRBJ1-5; the D gene is possibly TRBD1 (5 bases). The ends were cut back, 6 bases at V and 15 bases at J, with 18 bases in the middle. The CDR3 covers 12 residues. Germline V gene lookup returns CDR1 WNHNN and CDR2 SYGVQD (reference sequence). DNA of the CDR3: TGCGCCAGCAGCGGTCGGGAGGGACGGTTGCATTTT. Its translation: CASSGREGRLHF.

The chain links TRBV28 to TRBJ2-1; D is unresolved. CDR3 length: 11 residues. CDR1 is MDHEN and CDR2 is SYDVKM in the germline V gene. Trimming shortened V by 1 base and J by 9 bases, and 4 bases separated the two germline ends. The CDR3 protein is CASSLSFEQFF. As DNA, the CDR3 is TGTGCCAGCAGTTTATCTTTTGAGCAGTTCTTC.

The V gene is TRBV3-1 (or the pseudogene TRBV3-2), the J gene TRBJ2-1, with 8 bases lining up with TRBD2. The V gene end was trimmed by 6 bases and the J gene end by 5 bases; junction bases not matched to a gene: 6. CDR1 and CDR2 (germline): LGHDT, YNNKEL (reference sequence). The CDR3 covers 14 residues. The CDR3 nucleotides are TGTGCCAGCAGGCCGGGACTAGGTCACAATGAGCAGTTCTTC. Encoded protein: CASRPGLGHNEQFF.

The rearrangement links TRBV2 to TRBJ1-2, with a weak D call TRBD1 (6 bases). The CDR3 covers 14 residues. V was clipped by 1 base and J by 1 base, with 7 bases between them. Germline loops: CDR1 SNHLY, CDR2 FYNNEI. CDR3 loop: CASSEVDSNYGYTF. The CDR3, as DNA: TGTGCCAGCAGTGAAGTGGACAGTAACTATGGCTACACCTTC.

Remarks on this clone: The sample contains more than one DNA sequence encoding this CDR3. The chain couples TRBV9 to TRBJ2-7, with 7 bases matching TRBD2. With 1 base clipped from V and 1 base from J, the junction kept 2 bases outside the gene matches. This CDR3 contains 14 residues. The germline V gene encodes CDR1 SGDLS and CDR2 YYNGEE. The CDR3 is CASSVSSGSYEQYF. The CDR3 DNA is TGTGCCAGCAGCGTATCTAGCGGTTCCTACGAGCAGTACTTC.

The chain is built from TRBV5-1 and TRBJ2-7, with TRBD2 matching 7 bases. The CDR3 contains 17 residues. Trimming took 3 bases from V and 2 from J; bases not matched to a gene: 14. The germline V gene has CDR1 SGHRS and CDR2 YFSETQ. The CDR3 spells CASSYGTNRILPYEQYF. DNA of the CDR3: TGCGCCAGCAGCTACGGGACTAACAGGATTTTGCCCTACGAGCAGTACTTC.